A selection of T cell receptor beta chains follows, all from one sample in a study of T cells in Graves' hyperthyroidism and ophthalmopathy. MiXCR, run by TCRdb on the multiplex PCR reads, gives a single entry per CDR3 protein. The repertoire has 34,000 or so distinct CDR3 sequences, around half of them found once; the top ten carry 20% to 30%. Sequencing was performed on blood. These TCRs come from a woman in her thirties or forties with Graves' ophthalmopathy. CDR3s include the opening cysteine and the closing phenylalanine or tryptophan. A D gene is named only where the DNA matches it firmly. Not every row has a clone size; where given, it reads once, few, many or a size class.

clone_size,d_call,j_call,v_call,cdr3_nt,cdr3_aa
.,.,TRBJ1-4,TRBV12-3/TRBV12-4,TGTGCCAGCAGTTTTCGCGGTGAAAAACTGTTTTTT,CASSFRGEKLFF
large,.,TRBJ2-1,TRBV7-8,TGTGCCAGCAGCTTTGGGGTAGGAAATGAGCAGTTCTTC,CASSFGVGNEQFF
.,TRBD1,TRBJ1-4,TRBV19,TGTGTCAGTAGTGTCGGACAGGGGGGTTACTACCAAATAGGAAGTAGGAATGAAAAACTGCTTTTT,CVSSVGQGGYYQIGSRNEKLLF
medium-sized,.,TRBJ2-2,TRBV7-3,TGTGCCAGCAGCTTAGCAACCGGGGAGCTGTTTTTT,CASSLATGELFF
many,.,TRBJ2-7,TRBV6-6,TGTGCCAGCAGTTACAAAGGCCGCTCCTACGAGCAGTACTTC,CASSYKGRSYEQYF
many,TRBD2,TRBJ2-1,TRBV19,TGTGCCAGTAGTAGGGGACTAGCGGGAGAGGCCTACAATGAGCAGTTCTTC,CASSRGLAGEAYNEQFF
many,.,TRBJ1-1,TRBV28,TGTGCCAGCAAGAGGACGGGGAACACTGAAGCTTTCTTT,CASKRTGNTEAFF
once,.,TRBJ2-7,TRBV20-1,TGCAGTGCTAGACCGGGGGCTGGCGGGGAGTACTTC,CSARPGAGGEYF
few,.,TRBJ2-7,TRBV30,TGTGCCTGGAAGGCTGTTCGATCCACCTACGAGCAGTACTTC,CAWKAVRSTYEQYF
many,TRBD1,TRBJ1-1,TRBV7-9,TGTGCCAGCAGCCCAGGGACAGGGGGCAGGAACACTGAAGCTTTCTTT,CASSPGTGGRNTEAFF
.,TRBD1,TRBJ1-2,TRBV15,TGTGCCACCAGCTCCCGGGACAGGGCTGGACGGGGCTACACCTTC,CATSSRDRAGRGYTF
.,.,TRBJ2-7,TRBV15,TGTGCCACCAGCTCCCGGGACACCTCCTACGAGCAGTACTTC,CATSSRDTSYEQYF
many,.,TRBJ2-2,TRBV2,TGTGCCAGCACCGGAGGTTCTGGCGCCGGGGAGCTGTTTTTT,CASTGGSGAGELFF
medium-sized,.,TRBJ1-1,TRBV9,TGTGCCAGCAGCGTAGGCTCGGAGACTGAAGCTTTCTTT,CASSVGSETEAFF
.,.,TRBJ2-7,TRBV4-1,TGCGCCAGCAGCCAAGGAGGGACAAGTTCCTACGTGCAGTACTTC,CASSQGGTSSYVQYF
many,.,TRBJ2-7,TRBV5-1,TGCGCCAGCAGCTTGGCCATCGAATCCGAGCAGTACTTC,CASSLAIESEQYF
.,.,TRBJ1-5,TRBV19,TGTGCCAGTAGAGCCCTTAGCGGGATTGGCAATCAGCCCCAGCATTTT,CASRALSGIGNQPQHF
few,.,TRBJ1-2,TRBV18,TGTGCCAGCCGGGGATCACAATCTAACTATGGCTACACCTTC,CASRGSQSNYGYTF
many,.,TRBJ2-1,TRBV6-1,TGTGCCAGCAGTGAAGATCGGGGTTACAATGAGCAGTTCTTC,CASSEDRGYNEQFF
.,TRBD1,TRBJ1-6,TRBV11-1,TGTGCCAGCAGCCGACAGGGGAGCTATAATTCACCCCCCCCCTTT,CASSRQGSYNSPPPF
many,.,TRBJ2-3,TRBV5-1,TGCGCCAGCTCCTCGCAGGGCACAGATACGCAGTATTTT,CASSSQGTDTQYF
.,.,TRBJ1-4,TRBV2,TGTGCCAGCAGTGGTAGGCTGGATAATGAAAAACTGTTTTTT,CASSGRLDNEKLFF
many,TRBD2,TRBJ2-5,TRBV14,TGTGCCAGCAGACCGTCCGGGACTAGCGGGGCCCGGGGGGAGACCCAGTACTTC,CASRPSGTSGARGETQYF
.,.,TRBJ2-7,TRBV20-1,TGCAGTGCTAGGGGCGGCAGGGGTAGTAGAACCGGATACGAGCAGTACTTC,CSARGGRGSRTGYEQYF
many,TRBD1,TRBJ2-6,TRBV6-1,TGTGCCAGCAGTACAGGGGGCTCGGGGGCCAACGTCCTGACTTTC,CASSTGGSGANVLTF
medium-sized,.,TRBJ2-5,TRBV15,TGTGCCACCAGCAGAGACGGAGCCCAAGAGACCCAGTACTTC,CATSRDGAQETQYF
once,.,TRBJ1-1,TRBV2,TGTGCCAGCAGAAGAGACGGGAACACTGAAACTCTCTTT,CASRRDGNTETLF
.,.,TRBJ2-7,TRBV5-4,TGTGCCAGCAGCTTGGGTCCCACGGGAAAGTACGAGCAGTACTTC,CASSLGPTGKYEQYF
few,.,TRBJ1-6,TRBV11-1,TGCGCCAGCAGCTTAGTATTTAGGCAGAATTCACCCCTCCACTTT,CASSLVFRQNSPLHF